Sequencing of this T cell receptor (beta chain) was carried out in a study of early T cells in non-severe SARS-CoV-2 infection. Separate cDNA molecules each had unique molecular identifiers attached to them. TCRdb processed the 5' RACE reads anew with MiXCR; each CDR3 protein has one entry. This table has more than 35,000 distinct CDR3 sequences, around 4.6% appearing once. CDR1 and CDR2 from the germline V gene are SGHTA and FQGNSA. The CDR3 is made up of 13 amino acids. V lost 1 base, J lost 6 bases, and 7 bases lay in between. This clonotype has at least ten counts. The source of this sequence is an adult who was a healthcare worker with PCR-confirmed SARS-CoV-2 infection or an uninfected control (not recorded which). Source material: whole blood. The chain couples TRBV7-2 to TRBJ1-5, with D unresolved. CDR3 sequence: CASSLESSQPQHF. As DNA, the CDR3 is TGTGCCAGCAGCTTAGAATCCAGTCAGCCCCAGCATTTT.